These 25 T cell receptor beta chains came from one sample sequenced in a study of radiation and T cells in renal cell carcinoma. This sample's time point: blood 2 weeks post-SBRT. The treatment here: 15 Gy SBRT to primary tumor, nephrectomy 4 weeks later. This table comes from immunoSEQ multiplex PCR, and its TCRdb copy is limited to in-frame clones, with some not included. Of about 120,000 clones in the sample, roughly four fifths were seen once. The sample consisted of blood, taken from a patient whose treatment included radiotherapy and nephrectomy. These receptors all come from a woman in her fifties or sixties with renal cell carcinoma.

The rearrangement uses TRBV7-9 and TRBJ1-4; 9 bases align to TRBD1. The J segment lost 14 bases and the V segment lost 5 bases, leaving 24 bases of the junction unmatched. CDR1 and CDR2 from the germline V gene are SEHNR and FQNEAQ (reference sequence). The CDR3 has 18 residues. This chain's CDR3 is CASSKGDREPRVRFELFF. The CDR3 DNA follows: TGTGCCAGCAGCAAAGGGGACAGGGAACCCCGCGTTAGGTTTGAGCTGTTTTTT.

V is TRBV6-5 and J is TRBJ2-7; D gene unclear. The CDR3 runs 12 residues. With 6 bases removed from V and 4 bases from J, the gap between germline ends came to 10 bases. Germline lookup yields CDR1 MNHEY and CDR2 SVGAGI. CDR3 nucleotide sequence: TGTGCCAGCAGCCATAGTCCTTACGAGCAGTACTTC. Protein sequence: CASSHSPYEQYF.

The rearrangement joins TRBV5-1 to TRBJ1-6, with 7 bases aligning to TRBD1. Trimming at V came to 3 bases and at J to 7 bases, leaving 10 bases not matched to a gene. This CDR3 is built from 16 residues. Germline CDR1 and CDR2: SGHRS and YFSETQ. The CDR3 reads CASSSALDRENSPLHF. The DNA for the CDR3 is TGCGCCAGCAGCTCGGCGCTCGACAGGGAGAATTCACCCCTCCACTTT.

The rearrangement links TRBV7-2 to TRBJ2-7, with a possible D match to TRBD1 (5 bases). Germline lookup yields CDR1 SGHTA and CDR2 FQGNSA. The CDR3 spans 14 residues. The germline V and J ends were trimmed by 5 bases and 0 bases, with 11 bases remaining between them. The CDR3 protein is CASSGDSFSYEQYF. The CDR3 nucleotides are TGTGCCAGCAGCGGCGACAGTTTCTCCTACGAGCAGTACTTC.

The chain couples TRBV11-2 to TRBJ1-2; 8 bases match TRBD1. V shed 5 bases and J 8 bases; nucleotides not matched to a gene: 7. The CDR3 loop spans 13 amino acids. CDR1 and CDR2 (germline): SGHAT, FQNNGV. CDR3 DNA sequence: TGTGCCAGCAGCCCAACAGGGGGGGGCGGCTACACCTTC. Translating it yields CASSPTGGGGYTF.

The chain links TRBV5-1 to TRBJ2-2, with a weak D call TRBD1 (6 bases). V was shortened by 3 bases and J by 0 bases, with 15 bases between the two germline ends. Germline CDR1 is SGHRS and CDR2 is YFSETQ. There are 17 residues in the CDR3. Here the CDR3 DNA reads TGCGCCAGCAGCTGGACAGCCCAGATTTCGAACACCGGGGAGCTGTTTTTT. Translated: CASSWTAQISNTGELFF.

This clone has only one observation. The chain links TRBV9 to TRBJ2-1, with D possibly called TRBD1 or TRBD2 (7 bases each). Germline V gene lookup returns CDR1 SGDLS and CDR2 YYNGEE. Between the trimmed V and J ends, which lost 3 bases and 5 bases, there was a span of 21 bases. The CDR3 consists of 17 residues. As DNA, the CDR3 is TGTGCCAGCAGCGCAGCCGAGGGGGCTAGCGGTGACAATGAGCAGTTCTTC. Translating gives CASSAAEGASGDNEQFF.

The V and J genes are TRBV9 and TRBJ2-3; TRBD1 matches 11 bases. This CDR3 comprises 16 residues. Germline CDR1 SGDLS, CDR2 YYNGEE. The ends lost 4 bases at V and 2 bases at J; junction bases unmatched: 6. CDR3 protein: CASSKGQGAVTDTQYF. CDR3 in DNA: TGTGCCAGCAGCAAAGGACAGGGGGCAGTCACAGATACGCAGTATTTT.

The V and J genes are TRBV7-9 and TRBJ2-2; TRBD2 aligns across 12 bases. CDR1 is SEHNR, CDR2 FQNEAQ, per germline (reference sequence). This CDR3 has 17 residues. After removal of 5 bases from V and 2 bases from J, the junction contained 6 bases not matched to a gene. The CDR3 reads CASSHLAGGPNTGELFF. CDR3 nucleotides: TGTGCCAGCAGCCATCTAGCGGGAGGGCCAAACACCGGGGAGCTGTTTTTT.

The chain employs TRBV7-9 and TRBJ1-4; 7 bases are shared with TRBD1. Germline V gives CDR1 SEHNR, CDR2 FQNEAQ (reference sequence). This CDR3 is built from 15 residues. Losses at the gene ends were 5 bases for V and 5 bases for J; bases not matched to a gene: 8. The CDR3 spells CASSPTGTENEKLFF. The CDR3, as DNA: TGTGCCAGCAGCCCAACCGGGACAGAGAATGAAAAACTGTTTTTT.

In its sample, this clone ranks as medium-sized. This chain links TRBV10-2 with TRBJ1-1, with D unclear. In germline, CDR1 is WSHSY, CDR2 SAAADI. CDR3 length equals 13 residues. V was pared by 3 bases and J by 4 bases, with 9 bases between. CDR3 bases: TGCGCCAGCAGTGAAAACCCCGGCACTGAAGCTTTCTTT. As protein: CASSENPGTEAFF.

The chain joins TRBV5-6 to TRBJ1-5; tentative D call: TRBD1 (6 bases). Germline values: CDR1 SGHDT, CDR2 YYEEEE. The CDR3 length is 16 residues. V lost 2 bases, J lost 1 base, and 13 bases lay in between. The CDR3 is CASSLSRQASNQPQHF. CDR3 DNA: TGTGCCAGCAGCTTATCGCGACAGGCGAGCAATCAGCCCCAGCATTTT.

The rearrangement uses TRBV5-4 and TRBJ1-1; 12 nucleotides agree with TRBD1. CDR3 length: 16 residues. After removal of 3 bases from V and 6 bases from J, the junction contained 9 bases not matched to a gene. Germline V gene data show CDR1 as SGHNT and CDR2 as YYREEE (reference sequence). The CDR3 reads CASSWGQGARGAEAFF. In DNA form, the CDR3 reads TGTGCCAGCAGCTGGGGACAGGGGGCGAGGGGCGCTGAAGCTTTCTTT.

The rearrangement joins TRBV2 to TRBJ1-1, with no clear D. The CDR3 length is 13 residues. Germline V gene sequence: CDR1 SNHLY, CDR2 FYNNEI. With 4 bases removed from V and 1 base from J, the gap between germline ends came to 7 bases. The CDR3 region is CASSGAGNTEAFF. In nucleotides, the CDR3 is TGTGCCAGCAGTGGAGCGGGGAACACTGAAGCTTTCTTT.

Points on this clone: Mismatch with germline at one junction end may stem from a read error. The rearrangement uses TRBV7-7 and TRBJ1-1; unclear D gene. The germline CDR1 and CDR2 sequences are SSHAT and FNYEAQ (reference sequence). The CDR3 loop spans 14 amino acids. The CDR3 nucleotides are TGTGCTAGCAGCCCCCTCAGTGTCGCCACTGAAGCTTTCTTT. This gives the protein CASSPLSVATEAFF.

The V gene is TRBV5-1, the J gene TRBJ1-4, with 8 bases identical to TRBD1. The CDR3 is 16 amino acids. Losses at the gene ends were 0 bases for V and 3 bases for J; bases not matched to a gene: 4. Per germline, CDR1 SGHRS and CDR2 YFSETQ. CDR3 in DNA: TGCGCCAGCAGCTTGGGACAGGGGTTGTCTAATGAAAAACTGTTTTTT. This codes for CASSLGQGLSNEKLFF.

Ten or more counts support this clone. V gene TRBV27 combines with J gene TRBJ1-5; the D is unclear. This CDR3 has 14 residues. V dropped 5 bases and J dropped 3 bases, with 11 bases sitting between them. Germline assignment: CDR1 MNHEY and CDR2 SMNVEV (reference sequence). The CDR3, as DNA: TGTGCCAGCAGTCCTTACAACACCAATCAGCCCCAGCATTTT. As protein: CASSPYNTNQPQHF.

CDR3: CASTDHRVPGKLFF. For the CDR3, the DNA is TGTGCCAGCACCGACCACAGGGTACCGGGAAAACTGTTTTTT. The genes are TRBV2 and TRBJ1-4; weak D call: TRBD1 (6 bases). CDR3 length: 14 residues. The V and J ends lost 7 bases and 10 bases respectively, with 19 bases between them. Germline V gives CDR1 SNHLY, CDR2 FYNNEI.

The chain uses TRBV6-1 and TRBJ2-3; no reliable D call. The V gene lost 2 bases and the J gene lost 4 bases, with 10 bases spanning the gap. The germline gives CDR1 MNHNS, CDR2 SASEGT. The CDR3 runs 14 residues. The CDR3 DNA follows: TGTGCCAGCAGTGAACATAACCTCCCAGATACGCAGTATTTT. Protein sequence: CASSEHNLPDTQYF.

The rearrangement uses TRBV10-3 and TRBJ2-2, with D perhaps matching TRBD2 (6 bases). V was trimmed by 9 bases and J by 1 base, leaving 6 bases between them. The CDR3 length is 12 residues. Germline CDR1 ENHRY, CDR2 SYGVKD. The CDR3 DNA reads TGTGCCATTAGCGGGAACACCGGGGAGCTGTTTTTT. This translates into CAISGNTGELFF.

CDR3 coding DNA: TGTGCCAGCGGGGGTAGCGCCCGCATTGAGCAGTTCTTC. The encoded protein is CASGGSARIEQFF. V is TRBV7-6 and J is TRBJ2-1; D is tentatively TRBD1 or TRBD2 (5 bases each). CDR3 length equals 13 residues. V was clipped by 8 bases and J by 9 bases, with 17 bases between them. CDR1 is SGHVS and CDR2 is FNYEAQ in the germline V gene.

This clone was seen a few times. V usage is TRBV4-1 and J usage is TRBJ2-7; no clear D. The CDR3 consists of 13 residues. Trimming took 1 base from V and 2 from J, leaving 6 bases between them. The germline V gene has CDR1 MGHRA and CDR2 YSYEKL. CDR3 coding DNA: TGCGCCAGCAGCCAAGGGGCTACCTACGAGCAGTACTTC. It codes for CASSQGATYEQYF.

The CDR3 region is CASSQGRGTSDNEQFF. CDR3 DNA sequence: TGCGCCAGCAGCCAAGGGAGGGGGACTAGCGACAATGAGCAGTTCTTC. This chain links TRBV4-1 with TRBJ2-1; 10 bases agree with TRBD2. Germline-derived CDR1 and CDR2 are MGHRA and YSYEKL. The CDR3 totals 16 residues. After removal of 1 base from V and 5 bases from J, the junction contained 5 bases not matched to a gene.

The rearrangement links TRBV7-9 to TRBJ1-3; 9 positions match TRBD1. Germline V gives CDR1 SEHNR, CDR2 FQNEAQ (reference sequence). This CDR3 is built from 15 residues. With 5 bases clipped from V and 5 bases from J, the junction kept 7 bases outside the gene matches. Here the CDR3 reads CASSPTDRGRNTIYF. CDR3 sequence (DNA): TGTGCCAGCAGCCCCACGGACAGGGGAAGAAACACCATATATTTT.

V usage is TRBV5-1 and J usage is TRBJ2-2; possibly TRBD2 for D (6 bases). Germline CDR1 reads SGHRS; CDR2 reads YFSETQ. V was shortened by 4 bases and J by 5 bases, with 18 bases between the two germline ends. The CDR3 consists of 16 residues. For the CDR3, the DNA is TGCGCCAGCAGCGTCCGGGACTCTCTTCGGACCGGGGAGCTGTTTTTT. Translated: CASSVRDSLRTGELFF.